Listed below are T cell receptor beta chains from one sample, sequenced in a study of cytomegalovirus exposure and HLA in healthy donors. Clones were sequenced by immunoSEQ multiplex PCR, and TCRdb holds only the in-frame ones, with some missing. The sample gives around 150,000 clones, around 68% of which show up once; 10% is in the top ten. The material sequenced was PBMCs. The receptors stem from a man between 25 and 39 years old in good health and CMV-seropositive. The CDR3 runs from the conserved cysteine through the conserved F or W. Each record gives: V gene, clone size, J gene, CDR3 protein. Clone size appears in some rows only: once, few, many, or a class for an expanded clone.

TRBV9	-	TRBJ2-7	CASSVAEGGSYEQYF
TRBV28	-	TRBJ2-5	CASSPGQPGQETQYF
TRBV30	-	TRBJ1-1	CAWDKTGVGTEAFF
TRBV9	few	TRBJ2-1	CASSVAFRASGRSYNEQFF
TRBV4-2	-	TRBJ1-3	CASSQTGTGNTIYF
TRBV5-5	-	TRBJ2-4	CASSLAMAGFVKNIQYF
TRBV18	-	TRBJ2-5	CASSPAGVQETQYF
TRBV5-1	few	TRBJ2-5	CASSRLGGETQYF
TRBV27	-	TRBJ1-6	CASSARGGVSPLHF
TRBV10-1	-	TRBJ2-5	CASSLAPGGPQETQYF
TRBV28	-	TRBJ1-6	CASSSYRQGDNSPLHF
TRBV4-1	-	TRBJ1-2	CASSRPGEGYTF
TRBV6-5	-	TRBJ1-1	CASSYARDTEAFF
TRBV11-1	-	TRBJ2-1	CASSLLAGVSEQFF
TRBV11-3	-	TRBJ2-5	CASSLYETQYF
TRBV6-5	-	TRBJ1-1	CASSYLYRMNTEAFF
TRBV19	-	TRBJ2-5	CASSSRDYQGTQYF
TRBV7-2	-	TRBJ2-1	CASSLSGQSYNEQFF
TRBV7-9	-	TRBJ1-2	CASSLGGHGYTF
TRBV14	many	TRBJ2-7	CASKTTGQSYEQYF
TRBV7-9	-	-	CASSPSGETYEQYF
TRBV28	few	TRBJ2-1	CASRNMGQVSYNEQFF
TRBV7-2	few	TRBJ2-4	CASSRPGGENIQYF
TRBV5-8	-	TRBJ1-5	CASSSGRSNQPQHF
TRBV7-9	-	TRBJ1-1	CASSLARTLNTEAFF
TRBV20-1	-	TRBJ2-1	CSASRGNEQFF
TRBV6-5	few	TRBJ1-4	CASSYTQGLGREKLFF
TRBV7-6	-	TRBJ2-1	CASSHGGGTGYNEQFF
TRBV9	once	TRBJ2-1	CASSGTGIEQFF
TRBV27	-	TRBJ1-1	CASSLSDRNTEAFF
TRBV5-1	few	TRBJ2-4	CASSAHHPGTSGSIRDIQYF
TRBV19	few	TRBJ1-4	CASSEGGRGEKLFF
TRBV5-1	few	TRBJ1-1	CASSSTGTGGTEAFF
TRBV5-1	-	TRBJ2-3	CASSRDTDTQYF
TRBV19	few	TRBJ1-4	CASSVKALGRAEKLFF
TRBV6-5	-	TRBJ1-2	CASGPDGTEYGYPF
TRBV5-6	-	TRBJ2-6	CASSANRGIVSGANVLTF
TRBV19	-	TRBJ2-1	CASSRAASGSSYNEQFF
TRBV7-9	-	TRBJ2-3	CASSNTGTSTDTQYF
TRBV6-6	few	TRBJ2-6	CASRGQGADGANVLTF
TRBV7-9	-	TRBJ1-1	CASSLDGRRGRGNTEAFF
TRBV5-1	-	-	CASSLVSGTRSYEQYF
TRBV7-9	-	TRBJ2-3	CASSSTRSRGRTDTQYF